Listed here are 30 T cell receptor beta chains from one sample, sequenced in a study of Graves' ophthalmopathy and Graves' hyperthyroidism. RNA transcripts were the template, and TCR beta CDR3 regions were amplified from them. First-round RT-PCR relied on HTBI primers, and a second-round multiplex PCR came next. TCRdb re-derived calls from the multiplex PCR reads in MiXCR, one entry per CDR3 protein. This table holds 620,000 or so distinct CDR3 sequences, roughly 20% found once. Specimen: peripheral blood. These TCRs come from a woman between 18 and 29 years old with stable Graves' hyperthyroidism. Some clones in this sample may be carry-over from other donors' samples.

This sequence joins TRBV6-1 and TRBJ2-2, with 11 bases aligning to TRBD1. The CDR3 spans 14 residues. CDR1 is MNHNS and CDR2 is SASEGT in the germline V gene. Trimming took 10 bases from V and 5 from J; bases not matched to a gene: 6. CDR3 in DNA: TGTGCCATCATGGACAGGGGGCGGACCGGGGAGCTGTTTTTT. Protein product: CAIMDRGRTGELFF.

This clonotype has a count of ten or more. This chain connects TRBV30 to TRBJ1-1; no firm D call. Germline CDR1 GTSNPN, CDR2 SVGIG (reference sequence). The V gene lost 2 bases and the J gene lost 1 base, with 5 bases spanning the gap. The CDR3 runs to 12 residues. The CDR3, as DNA: TGTGCCTGGAGTCCGCAGAACACTGAAGCTTTCTTT. Its translation: CAWSPQNTEAFF.

This clonotype was observed a few times. V and J are TRBV5-1 and TRBJ2-6; TRBD1 aligns across 7 bases. V lost 4 bases, J lost 10 bases, and 11 bases stayed unmatched. The CDR3 contains 15 residues. Germline CDR1 and CDR2: SGHRS and YFSETQ. The chain's CDR3 is CASSLGGPLENVLTF. The DNA for the CDR3 is TGCGCCAGCAGCCTAGGGGGCCCTCTTGAAAACGTCCTGACTTTC.

This clonotype was counted many times. This sequence joins TRBV20-1 and TRBJ1-1, with no clear D. V lost 0 bases and J lost 8, with 10 bases in between. The germline gives CDR1 DFQATT, CDR2 SNEGSKA (reference sequence). This CDR3 has 12 residues. The CDR3 reads CSARDSSREAFF. The CDR3 nucleotides are TGCAGTGCTAGAGATTCCAGCAGGGAAGCTTTCTTT.

This chain links TRBV11-2 with TRBJ2-5; 11 bases align to TRBD2. CDR3 size: 16 residues. CDR1 and CDR2 (germline): SGHAT, FQNNGV. The V segment lost 6 bases and the J segment 5 bases; nucleotides outside the gene matches: 11. The CDR3 loop is CASSPHPRTSGETQYF. The CDR3 DNA sequence: TGTGCCAGCAGTCCCCACCCCCGGACTAGCGGGGAGACCCAGTACTTC.

This clonotype showed up many times. V is TRBV7-8 and J is TRBJ2-5, with a weak D call TRBD2 (6 bases). The CDR3 runs to 14 residues. Trimming cost V 5 bases and J 0 bases, with 10 bases left between them. CDR1 and CDR2 from the germline V gene are SGHVS and FQNEAQ. For the CDR3, the DNA is TGTGCCAGCAGCCCCGGGACTCACCAAGAGACCCAGTACTTC. Translating gives CASSPGTHQETQYF.

This chain links TRBV20-1 with TRBJ1-1; D call uncertain. Germline V CDR1 and CDR2: DFQATT, SNEGSKA (reference sequence). This CDR3 comprises 13 residues. Trimming removed 3 bases from V and 2 bases from J, with 10 bases in between. In DNA form, the CDR3 reads TGCAGTGCTAGCAACCAGCCTAACACTGAAGCTTTCTTT. This encodes CSASNQPNTEAFF.

This clonotype was counted at least ten times. The V gene is TRBV6-5, the J gene TRBJ1-2, with D possibly being TRBD1 (6 bases). Trimming removed 2 bases from V and 5 bases from J, with 33 bases in between. The CDR3 has 21 residues. Germline CDR1 MNHEY, CDR2 SVGAGI. This chain's CDR3 is CASSYATVLIKTGTNLYGYTF. CDR3 in DNA: TGTGCCAGCAGTTACGCGACCGTTCTAATCAAAACCGGGACAAACTTGTATGGCTACACCTTC.

This clonotype showed up many times. The chain is built from TRBV2 and TRBJ1-1; D gene uncertain. The CDR3 has 13 amino acids. Per the germline V gene, CDR1 is SNHLY and CDR2 is FYNNEI. V gave up 9 bases and J gave up 0 bases, with 11 bases separating them. The chain's CDR3 is CASNREMNTEAFF. The CDR3 nucleotides read TGTGCCAGTAACCGGGAAATGAACACTGAAGCTTTCTTT. The whole variable domain, filled in from reference TRBV2 and TRBJ1-1, reads EPEVTQTPSHQVTQMGQEVILRCVPISNHLYFYWYRQILGQKVEFLVSFYNNEISEKSEIFDDQFSVERPDGSNFTLKIRSTKLEDSAMYFCASNREMNTEAFFGQGTRLTVV.

This clonotype appeared many times. The chain combines TRBV12-3 or TRBV12-4 with TRBJ2-4; 11 bases line up with TRBD2. The CDR3 covers 17 residues. V was pared by 0 bases and J by 2 bases, with 3 bases of the junction left unmatched. CDR3 residues: CASSLASGGATKNIQYF. CDR3 in DNA: TGTGCCAGCAGTTTAGCTAGCGGGGGGGCCACCAAAAACATTCAGTACTTC.

This clonotype was counted a few times. CDR3 DNA sequence: TGTGCCAGCAGCCCGGGAGCTCAGGGGGCTGGGGACACTGAAGCTTTCTTT. Encoded protein: CASSPGAQGAGDTEAFF. V and J are TRBV4-2 and TRBJ1-1; 8 nucleotides agree with TRBD1. Germline V lookup: CDR1 LGHNA, CDR2 YNFKEQ. The V gene end was trimmed by 4 bases and the J gene end by 3 bases; junction bases not matched to a gene: 13. The CDR3 loop spans 17 amino acids.

V gene TRBV25-1 combines with J gene TRBJ2-7; 14 bases are shared with TRBD2. In germline, CDR1 is MGHDK, CDR2 SYGVNS. V shed 4 bases, J shed 0 bases, and the junction held 8 bases outside the gene matches. The CDR3 length is 18 residues. CDR3 sequence reads: CASSGPGLAGGSSYEQYF. The CDR3, as DNA: TGTGCCAGCAGTGGACCAGGACTAGCGGGAGGAAGCTCCTACGAGCAGTACTTC.

This clonotype has ten or more counts. J is TRBJ1-1 and V is TRBV6-5; D is ambiguous. V was trimmed by 6 bases and J by 3 bases, leaving 17 bases between them. This CDR3 has 15 amino acids. The germline gives CDR1 MNHEY, CDR2 SVGAGI. The CDR3 reads CASSVIGVMDTEAFF. In DNA form, the CDR3 reads TGTGCCAGCAGCGTCATTGGGGTTATGGACACTGAAGCTTTCTTT.

About this clonotype itself: A much larger clone lies one base from this, so it may be a read error. In this CDR3 the conserved last residue, phenylalanine or tryptophan, is missing, so a read error is likely. J is TRBJ1-2 and V is TRBV7-3, with D maybe TRBD1 (6 bases). The length of the CDR3 is 12 residues. The V gene's germline CDR1 is SGHTA and CDR2 FQGTGA. The V end lost 5 bases, the J end lost 7 bases, and 11 bases lay between the germline ends. The CDR3 DNA is TGTGCCAGCAGCACCCAGGGGAGTGGCTACACCGTC. Translated, it gives CASSTQGSGYTV.

This clonotype appeared many times. The CDR3 spells CASSLGSGGFSYEQYF. Written as DNA, the CDR3 is TGTGCCAGCAGCTTGGGTAGCGGGGGTTTCTCCTACGAGCAGTACTTC. V is TRBV11-1 and J is TRBJ2-7, with 9 bases lining up with TRBD2. CDR1 is SGHAT, CDR2 FQDESV, per germline (reference sequence). Trimming at V came to 3 bases and at J to 0 bases, leaving 6 bases not matched to a gene. The CDR3 is 16 residues long.

This clonotype was counted many times. This sequence joins TRBV5-1 and TRBJ1-1; D gene uncertain. Between the trimmed V and J ends, which lost 0 bases and 1 base, there was a span of 7 bases. The CDR3 spans 14 residues. Germline V gene sequence: CDR1 SGHRS, CDR2 YFSETQ. CDR3 in DNA: TGCGCCAGCAGCTTGGCCTTAGGGAACACTGAAGCTTTCTTT. Translated: CASSLALGNTEAFF.

This chain connects TRBV6-1 to TRBJ1-6; perhaps TRBD1 as D (6 bases). Trimming stripped 4 bases from V and 9 bases from J, with 13 bases between. CDR3 length equals 14 residues. Per the germline V gene, CDR1 is MNHNS and CDR2 is SASEGT. CDR3 protein: CASSGQAGFSPLHF. The CDR3 DNA reads TGTGCCAGCAGTGGACAGGCAGGATTTTCACCCCTCCACTTT.

In this sample, this clonotype turned up many times. The CDR3 protein is CASSLDGVAREQYF. The CDR3 DNA reads as TGCGCCAGCAGCTTGGATGGGGTAGCGCGAGAGCAGTACTTC. The chain employs TRBV5-1 and TRBJ2-7, with a possible D match to TRBD2 (5 bases). Germline V lookup: CDR1 SGHRS, CDR2 YFSETQ. CDR3 size: 14 residues. V lost 0 bases and J lost 7, with 14 bases in between.

This clonotype came up many times. This chain links TRBV12-3 or TRBV12-4 with TRBJ1-2; D gene unclear. The length of the CDR3 is 11 residues. The V end lost 6 bases, the J end lost 5 bases, and 7 bases lay between the germline ends. The CDR3 loop reads CASSWEYGYTF. The DNA for the CDR3 is TGTGCCAGCAGCTGGGAGTATGGCTACACCTTC.

This clonotype has a handful of counts. J is TRBJ1-2 and V is TRBV5-1, with D unclear. The CDR3 sequence is 12 residues long. CDR1 is SGHRS, CDR2 YFSETQ, per germline. Trimming pared 1 base from V and 7 bases from J, leaving 8 bases between. The DNA of the CDR3 is TGCGCCAGCAGCTTGAAGGGTCTTGGCTACACCTTC. It codes for CASSLKGLGYTF.

This clonotype was counted a few times. This rearrangement joins TRBV18 to TRBJ2-5; 10 nucleotides match TRBD2. Germline assignment: CDR1 KGHSH and CDR2 LQKENI. This CDR3 region has 17 residues. Losses at the gene ends were 1 base for V and 5 bases for J; bases not matched to a gene: 10. DNA of the CDR3: TGTGCCAGCTCACCACTGAGAAGCGGGAGGGCCCGTGAGACCCAGTACTTC. Its translation is CASSPLRSGRARETQYF.

This clonotype has a count of ten or more. The rearrangement uses TRBV25-1 and TRBJ1-2; D remains unclear. CDR1 and CDR2 (germline): MGHDK, SYGVNS. Trimming took off 2 bases at V and 4 bases at J, with 17 bases between the two ends. The CDR3 spans 16 residues. DNA for the CDR3: TGTGCCAGCAGTGAACCCGGTGAACGGGTGGGCTATGGCTACACCTTC. It specifies CASSEPGERVGYGYTF.

There are a few counts of this clonotype. A much larger clone differs by one base, so this may be a read error. The V gene is TRBV30, the J gene TRBJ1-2; D possibly corresponds to TRBD1 (5 bases). Trimming took off 0 bases at V and 9 bases at J, with 17 bases between the two ends. This CDR3 is built from 14 residues. Germline CDR1 is GTSNPN and CDR2 is SVGIG (reference sequence). CDR3 in DNA: TGTGCCTGGAGTGTATCGGCAGGGCGGCATAGCTACACCTTC. Translation gives CAWSVSAGRHSYTF.

This clonotype was picked up many times. One end of the junction fails to match germline, which may point to a read error. The chain joins TRBV5-1 to TRBJ1-1; no clear D. Germline V lookup: CDR1 SGHRS, CDR2 YFSETQ. The CDR3 runs 13 residues. The CDR3: CASSLAGNTEAFF. CDR3 DNA sequence: TGTGCCAGCAGCTTGGCAGGGAACACTGAAGCTTTCTTT.

This clonotype was seen ten or more times. This rearrangement joins TRBV6-1 to TRBJ2-7; 9 bases map to TRBD1. From germline, CDR1 is MNHNS and CDR2 SASEGT. The CDR3 totals 16 residues. V lost 6 bases, J lost 0 bases, and 9 bases stayed unmatched. The CDR3 region is CASSRQGGVSSYEQYF. CDR3 DNA sequence: TGTGCCAGCAGCAGACAGGGGGGCGTCAGCTCCTACGAGCAGTACTTC.

The chain combines TRBV28 with TRBJ1-5; 8 bases agree with TRBD1. The V segment lost 2 bases and the J segment 2 bases; nucleotides outside the gene matches: 2. Germline V gene lookup returns CDR1 MDHEN and CDR2 SYDVKM. This CDR3 is built from 15 residues. For the CDR3, the DNA is TGTGCCAGCAGTTTACTGGGACAGGGCAATCAGCCCCAGCATTTT. This encodes CASSLLGQGNQPQHF. The full variable domain, rest sourced from reference TRBV28 and TRBJ1-5, is DVKVTQSSRYLVKRTGEKVFLECVQDMDHENMFWYRQDPGLGLRLIYFSYDVKMKEKGDIPEGYSVSREKKERFSLILESASTNQTSMYLCASSLLGQGNQPQHFGDGTRLSIL.

CDR3 sequence (DNA): TGTGCCAGCAGTAAGGGACAGGGGGGAGCCTACGAGCAGTACTTC. Its translation is CASSKGQGGAYEQYF. The chain couples TRBV27 to TRBJ2-7; TRBD1 aligns across 11 bases. Germline loops: CDR1 MNHEY, CDR2 SMNVEV (reference sequence). The CDR3 length is 15 residues. With 5 bases clipped from V and 2 bases from J, the junction kept 5 bases outside the gene matches.

Ten or more counts support this clonotype. The chain links TRBV15 to TRBJ2-6; 10 nucleotides line up with TRBD1. The CDR3 length is 16 residues. CDR1 LNHNV and CDR2 YYDKDF come from the germline V gene (reference sequence). J lost 5 bases, V lost 5 bases, and 6 bases had no gene match. The CDR3 region has the DNA TGTGCCACCAGCGCCCGACAGGGGGCTTGGGCCAACGTCCTGACTTTC. Translation gives CATSARQGAWANVLTF.

The V gene is TRBV27, the J gene TRBJ1-5; D is unresolved. Trimming removed 2 bases from V and 3 bases from J, with 8 bases in between. Germline assignment: CDR1 MNHEY and CDR2 SMNVEV (reference sequence). CDR3 length: 14 residues. The CDR3 region is CASSLGFANQPQHF. In DNA, the CDR3 is TGTGCCAGCAGTTTAGGGTTTGCCAATCAGCCCCAGCATTTT.

This clonotype showed up many times. This sequence joins TRBV7-3 and TRBJ2-4; tentatively, D is TRBD1 or TRBD2 (5 bases each). CDR1 is SGHTA, CDR2 FQGTGA, per germline. CDR3 length equals 11 residues. The V gene lost 3 bases and the J gene lost 10 bases, with 7 bases spanning the gap. The CDR3 DNA sequence: TGTGCCAGCAGCTTGGGGGTAATTCAGTACTTC. Protein sequence: CASSLGVIQYF.